This entry lists 10 T cell receptor beta chains sequenced from one sample in a study of T-cell memory formation after mild COVID-19. TCRdb independently ran MiXCR on the 5' RACE reads; one entry per CDR3 protein. The table includes around 140,000 distinct CDR3 sequences, approximately 25% detected once. The sequencing input was PBMCs or a T cell subset sorted from them (not recorded which). Every receptor here comes from an adult woman who had mild COVID-19 (a few samples of this study predate the infection). Cell type and time point are not known.

This clonotype showed up just a few times. This sequence joins TRBV5-6 and TRBJ1-1, with D maybe TRBD1 (5 bases). Trimming removed 0 bases from V and 3 bases from J, with 9 bases in between. Per germline, CDR1 SGHDT and CDR2 YYEEEE. The CDR3 length is 14 residues. CDR3 loop: CASSLGAGYTEAFF. DNA of the CDR3: TGTGCCAGCAGCTTGGGGGCAGGGTACACTGAAGCTTTCTTT.

There are a few counts of this clonotype. The chain recombines TRBV7-9 with TRBJ2-7; D is perhaps TRBD1 (5 bases). CDR1 and CDR2 (germline): SEHNR, FQNEAQ (reference sequence). The length of the CDR3 is 15 residues. Trimming cost V 2 bases and J 2 bases, with 13 bases left between them. In DNA form, the CDR3 reads TGTGCCAGCAGCTTAATTGGTGGGGCAGCCTACGAGCAGTACTTC. The encoded protein is CASSLIGGAAYEQYF.

The chain carries TRBV10-3 and TRBJ1-2; D is possibly TRBD1 (5 bases). CDR3 length equals 16 residues. Germline values: CDR1 ENHRY, CDR2 SYGVKD. Between the trimmed V and J ends, which lost 8 bases and 2 bases, there was a span of 21 bases. CDR3 amino acids: CAIPGQGVGSNYGYTF. The DNA of the CDR3 is TGTGCCATCCCTGGGCAGGGCGTGGGGTCAAACTATGGCTACACCTTC.

The chain combines TRBV29-1 with TRBJ1-1; D unresolved. Germline V gene data show CDR1 as SQVTM and CDR2 as ANQGSEA. With 5 bases removed from V and 5 bases from J, the gap between germline ends came to 21 bases. The CDR3 runs 15 residues. The chain's CDR3 is CSVCRSRILGTEAFF. CDR3 coding DNA: TGCAGCGTTTGCCGATCCCGAATTCTTGGGACTGAAGCTTTCTTT.

The rearrangement links TRBV12-3 or TRBV12-4 to TRBJ2-7; the D is unclear. Trimming pared 3 bases from V and 2 bases from J, leaving 8 bases between. CDR3 length equals 13 residues. The CDR3 protein is CASSLGEAYEQYF. CDR3 nucleotide sequence: TGTGCCAGCAGTTTGGGTGAAGCCTACGAGCAGTACTTC.

This chain connects TRBV27 to TRBJ2-3, with D possibly TRBD2 on 5 matching bases. Looked up from germline, CDR1 is MNHEY and CDR2 is SMNVEV (reference sequence). The V gene lost 3 bases and the J gene lost 0 bases, with 19 bases spanning the gap. CDR3 length equals 18 residues. CDR3 protein: CASSFNYRRATSTDTQYF. As DNA, the CDR3 is TGTGCCAGCAGTTTCAACTATCGGCGGGCGACAAGCACAGATACGCAGTATTTT.

The chain is built from TRBV15 and TRBJ2-2, with TRBD1 identical over 9 bases. The CDR3 runs 16 residues. V lost 5 bases, J lost 4 bases, and 8 bases stayed unmatched. The germline gives CDR1 LNHNV, CDR2 YYDKDF (reference sequence). CDR3 in DNA: TGTGCCACCAGCCCGACAGGGGGACGAGGCACCGGGGAGCTGTTTTTT. The encoded protein is CATSPTGGRGTGELFF.

Only a few counts were recorded for this clonotype. The chain links TRBV4-3 to TRBJ2-3; TRBD1 matches 8 bases. The junction had 9 bases not matched to a gene; V was cut back by 3 bases and J by 4 bases. The CDR3 length is 16 residues. In germline, CDR1 is LGHNA, CDR2 YSLEER. CDR3 sequence: CASSQKDREGPDTQYF. The CDR3 nucleotides read TGCGCCAGCAGCCAGAAGGACAGGGAAGGCCCAGATACGCAGTATTTT.

This clonotype has a handful of counts. V is TRBV11-2 and J is TRBJ2-1, with 15 bases matching TRBD2. Germline CDR1 and CDR2: SGHAT and FQNNGV. The CDR3 is made up of 15 amino acids. V was clipped by 8 bases and J by 12 bases; unmatched bases: 11. CDR3 sequence (DNA): TGTGCCAGCGGGGGACTAGCGGGAGGTATTGCTGGGCAGTTCTTC. It is translated as CASGGLAGGIAGQFF.

This clonotype was detected only a few times. V gene TRBV27 combines with J gene TRBJ2-7; D unresolved. The CDR3 contains 13 residues. Germline-derived CDR1 and CDR2 are MNHEY and SMNVEV (reference sequence). Between the trimmed V and J ends, which lost 4 bases and 2 bases, there was a span of 9 bases. CDR3 loop: CASSSGRTYEQYF. DNA for the CDR3: TGTGCCAGCAGTTCAGGCAGGACCTACGAGCAGTACTTC.